What follows are 7 T cell receptor beta chains derived from one specimen sequenced in a study of shared T cell receptors in the human thymus listed by TCRdb under 2021. Library method: the immunoSEQ multiplex PCR assay. The immuneACCESS repertoire file appears here via TCRdb, limited to in-frame rearrangements. These files lack a portion of the clones; in checked studies, under half of the deficit traces to unresolved V genes, and the cause of the others is not known. The sample profile shows 600,000 or so clones; about 90% of them were found once. The top ten constitute about 0.0094% of the sample. This sample also appeared in a second study, on human thymus T cells.

Input material: thymocytes. The receptors originated from a boy younger than two with a congenital heart defect. Donor details come from another sample of the same person, matched by shared clones.

This clone was observed a few times. The genes are TRBV15 and TRBJ2-3, with 12 bases aligning to TRBD2. J was trimmed by 9 bases and V by 3 bases; bases with no gene match: 7. This CDR3 has 15 amino acids. Germline V gene lookup returns CDR1 LNHNV and CDR2 YYDKDF (reference sequence). In DNA form, the CDR3 reads TGTGCCACCAGCAGGATGACTAGCGGGAGAGGAACGCAGTATTTT. It codes for CATSRMTSGRGTQYF.

The rearrangement uses TRBV10-3 and TRBJ2-7, with 10 bases that match TRBD2. V shed 1 base and J 1 base; nucleotides not matched to a gene: 4. This CDR3 spans 16 amino acids. Germline lookup yields CDR1 ENHRY and CDR2 SYGVKD. DNA for the CDR3: TGTGCCATCAGTGAGTTTCTAGCGGGGGTGTCCTACGAGCAGTACTTC. It encodes CAISEFLAGVSYEQYF.

The chain couples TRBV10-3 to TRBJ2-2, with D possibly matching TRBD2 (6 bases). The CDR3 runs 16 residues. Germline CDR1 reads ENHRY; CDR2 reads SYGVKD. Trimming removed 4 bases at V and 3 bases at J, with 15 bases between. The CDR3 nucleotides are TGTGCCATCAGTGCTCCGGTCGGGGAGGACACCGGGGAGCTGTTTTTT. Amino acids: CAISAPVGEDTGELFF.

The chain couples TRBV7-9 to TRBJ2-7; unclear D gene. Germline V lookup: CDR1 SEHNR, CDR2 FQNEAQ (reference sequence). The CDR3 runs 12 residues. V gave up 5 bases and J gave up 4 bases, with 9 bases separating them. This CDR3 reads CASSRARYEQYF. The CDR3 DNA sequence: TGTGCCAGCAGCCGTGCACGGTACGAGCAGTACTTC.

The chain has TRBV7-2 and TRBJ2-7; D is undetermined. Germline CDR1 reads SGHTA; CDR2 reads FQGNSA. This CDR3 is built from 12 residues. Trimming shortened V by 3 bases and J by 3 bases, and 6 bases separated the two germline ends. The CDR3 DNA is TGTGCCAGCAGCTTGTCCTACTACGAGCAGTACTTC. It specifies CASSLSYYEQYF. The entire variable domain, with the rest obtained from reference TRBV7-2 and TRBJ2-7, is as follows: GAGVSQSPSNKVTEKGKDVELRCDPISGHTALYWYRQSLGQGLEFLIYFQGNSAPDKSGLPSDRFSAERTGGSVSTLTIQRTQQEDSAVYLCASSLSYYEQYFGPGTRLTVT.

This chain connects TRBV10-3 to TRBJ2-7; possibly TRBD2 for D (5 bases). Per germline, CDR1 ENHRY and CDR2 SYGVKD. Trimming cost V 0 bases and J 7 bases, with 10 bases left between them. The CDR3 totals 13 residues. CDR3 sequence (DNA): TGTGCCATCAGTGAGTCTCTGACGGGGGAGCAGTACTTC. It translates to CAISESLTGEQYF.

This chain joins TRBV11-2 and TRBJ2-7, with D perhaps matching TRBD2 (5 bases). Germline V gene sequence: CDR1 SGHAT, CDR2 FQNNGV. This CDR3 spans 16 amino acids. The V and J ends lost 2 bases and 7 bases respectively, with 21 bases between them. Written as DNA, the CDR3 is TGTGCCAGCAGCTTATTGTCTAGCAGGAGAATATGGGAGCAGTACTTC. Translation: CASSLLSSRRIWEQYF.